These 15 T cell receptor beta chains originate from one sample sequenced in a study of siplizumab effects on memory and regulatory T cells. Assay: immunoSEQ multiplex PCR; the TCRdb copy retains only in-frame clones and omits some. The data hold 75,000 to 100,000 clones, with around 94% observed a single time. The sequencing sample was made of non-Treg CD4+ T cells sorted from blood. The receptor source for this set is a human donor in good health.

The chain uses TRBV2 and TRBJ1-3; tentative D call: TRBD1 (5 bases). The CDR3 extends over 14 amino acids. Per germline, CDR1 SNHLY and CDR2 FYNNEI. V lost 3 bases and J 5 bases, leaving 11 bases between the germline ends. The CDR3 DNA follows: TGTGCCAGCAGTGAGGAGGGACGGAGAAACACCATATATTTT. Protein sequence: CASSEEGRRNTIYF.

This chain uses TRBV27 with TRBJ2-2, with 9 bases that match TRBD2. The CDR3 extends over 14 amino acids. V shed 6 bases, J shed 7 bases, and the junction held 6 bases outside the gene matches. The germline CDR1 and CDR2 sequences are MNHEY and SMNVEV (reference sequence). The CDR3: CASRLAGAVGELFF. CDR3 DNA: TGTGCCAGCAGATTAGCGGGAGCGGTCGGGGAGCTGTTTTTT.

The chain combines TRBV2 with TRBJ2-3, with 9 bases lining up with TRBD2. Germline trimming cut 2 bases from V and 3 bases from J; bases unmatched to any gene: 9. Germline values: CDR1 SNHLY, CDR2 FYNNEI. CDR3 length: 17 amino acids. The CDR3 reads CASSEPPLAGRTDTQYF. The CDR3 DNA sequence: TGTGCCAGCAGTGAACCCCCCCTAGCGGGAAGGACAGATACGCAGTATTTT. The full variable domain, rest sourced from reference TRBV2 and TRBJ2-3, is EPEVTQTPSHQVTQMGQEVILRCVPISNHLYFYWYRQILGQKVEFLVSFYNNEISEKSEIFDDQFSVERPDGSNFTLKIRSTKLEDSAMYFCASSEPPLAGRTDTQYFGPGTRLTVL.

This sequence joins TRBV18 and TRBJ2-7, with 7 nucleotides matching TRBD1. CDR3 length: 12 amino acids. V gave up 6 bases and J gave up 4 bases; unmatched junction bases: 3. Germline CDR1 is KGHSH and CDR2 is LQKENI. CDR3 nucleotide sequence: TGTGCCAGCTCCCTGGACAGGTACGAGCAGTACTTC. Its protein is CASSLDRYEQYF.

V and J are TRBV5-1 and TRBJ2-4, with a tentative D call TRBD1 (6 bases). The CDR3 is made up of 16 amino acids. Germline lookup yields CDR1 SGHRS and CDR2 YFSETQ. V lost 2 bases and J lost 0, with 12 bases in between. The CDR3 protein is CASSLGDRLAKNIQYF. The CDR3, as DNA: TGCGCCAGCAGCTTAGGTGACAGGCTAGCCAAAAACATTCAGTACTTC.

The chain employs TRBV6-1 and TRBJ2-2; unclear D gene. V lost 2 bases and J 0 bases, leaving 16 bases between the germline ends. Germline V gives CDR1 MNHNS, CDR2 SASEGT. This CDR3 region has 18 residues. DNA of the CDR3: TGTGCCAGCAGTGAATCCCCCCCTGGCAGGTCGAACACCGGGGAGCTGTTTTTT. Amino acid sequence: CASSESPPGRSNTGELFF.

The V gene is TRBV9, the J gene TRBJ2-2, with TRBD2 identical over 10 bases. Germline loops: CDR1 SGDLS, CDR2 YYNGEE. CDR3 length equals 16 residues. V trimming: 8 bases; J trimming: 6 bases; junction bases outside the gene matches: 13. CDR3 protein: CASSGLAGGFSGELFF. The CDR3 nucleotides read TGTGCCAGTTCGGGATTAGCGGGAGGATTTTCCGGGGAGCTGTTTTTT. Complete variable domain (other parts from reference TRBV9 and TRBJ2-2): DSGVTQTPKHLITATGQRVTLRCSPRSGDLSVYWYQQSLDQGLQFLIQYYNGEERAKGNILERFSAQQFPDLHSELNLSSLELGDSALYFCASSGLAGGFSGELFFGEGSRLTVL.

The chain employs TRBV2 and TRBJ2-1, with 11 bases identical to TRBD1. The germline CDR1 and CDR2 sequences are SNHLY and FYNNEI. This CDR3 is 15 amino acids long. After removal of 7 bases from V and 8 bases from J, the junction contained 10 bases not matched to a gene. CDR3 sequence: CASTKDRGQGDEQFF. CDR3 bases: TGTGCCAGCACAAAGGACAGGGGGCAGGGGGATGAGCAGTTCTTC. Based on the CDR3 plus reference TRBV2 and TRBJ2-1, the full variable domain is EPEVTQTPSHQVTQMGQEVILRCVPISNHLYFYWYRQILGQKVEFLVSFYNNEISEKSEIFDDQFSVERPDGSNFTLKIRSTKLEDSAMYFCASTKDRGQGDEQFFGPGTRLTVL.

The J gene is TRBJ2-2, the V gene TRBV5-1; TRBD1 might be the D (5 bases). The CDR3 runs 16 residues. With 3 bases removed from V and 4 bases from J, the gap between germline ends came to 16 bases. The germline gives CDR1 SGHRS, CDR2 YFSETQ. In nucleotides, the CDR3 is TGCGCCAGCAGCTCTCCGTGGACAAGGGTCACCGGGGAGCTGTTTTTT. Amino acids: CASSSPWTRVTGELFF.

This chain links TRBV5-1 with TRBJ2-3; 9 nucleotides align to TRBD2. Per germline, CDR1 SGHRS and CDR2 YFSETQ. The junction had 8 bases not matched to a gene; V was cut back by 6 bases and J by 6 bases. The CDR3 totals 14 residues. In DNA form, the CDR3 reads TGCGCCAGCACTCCGGGACTAGCAACCGATACGCAGTATTTT. Translation: CASTPGLATDTQYF. The complete variable domain, with remaining parts taken from reference TRBV5-1 and TRBJ2-3, reads KAGVTQTPRYLIKTRGQQVTLSCSPISGHRSVSWYQQTPGQGLQFLFEYFSETQRNKGNFPGRFSGRQFSNSRSEMNVSTLELGDSALYLCASTPGLATDTQYFGPGTRLTVL.

Only a few counts were recorded for this clone. The DNA for the CDR3 is TGCGCCAGCAGCCCCCGACCTCAAGGCTCTGGGGCCAACGTCCTGACTTTC. Translating gives CASSPRPQGSGANVLTF. This chain connects TRBV5-1 to TRBJ2-6; D is ambiguous. The germline V gene encodes CDR1 SGHRS and CDR2 YFSETQ. This CDR3 is 17 amino acids long. Trimming removed 4 bases at V and 0 bases at J, with 14 bases between.

This chain connects TRBV10-1 to TRBJ2-7; D uncertain. Looked up from germline, CDR1 is WNHNN and CDR2 is SYGVQD (reference sequence). Between the trimmed V and J ends, which lost 2 bases and 2 bases, there was a span of 13 bases. CDR3 length equals 15 residues. The CDR3, as DNA: TGCGCCAGCAGTGAGGATTCTAGGGATCCCTACGAGCAGTACTTC. It specifies CASSEDSRDPYEQYF.

This rearrangement joins TRBV14 to TRBJ1-2, with D unresolved. The germline V and J ends were trimmed by 2 bases and 5 bases, with 15 bases remaining between them. This CDR3 is built from 15 residues. The germline V gene has CDR1 SGHDN and CDR2 FVKESK. CDR3 bases: TGTGCCAGCAGCCAACAATTTACGGTATCGTATGGCTACACCTTC. Protein sequence: CASSQQFTVSYGYTF.

This clone was observed once. The V call is TRBV25-1, the J call TRBJ1-4; tentative D call: TRBD1 (6 bases). The CDR3 length is 15 residues. With 1 base removed from V and 7 bases from J, the gap between germline ends came to 13 bases. Germline V gene lookup returns CDR1 MGHDK and CDR2 SYGVNS. CDR3: CASSELWGAIEKLFF. The CDR3 DNA reads as TGTGCCAGCAGTGAATTGTGGGGGGCAATTGAAAAACTGTTTTTT.

The genes are TRBV28 and TRBJ1-2, with no clear D. Germline values: CDR1 MDHEN, CDR2 SYDVKM. The V end was cut by 4 bases, the J end by 1 base, with 7 bases between. This CDR3 has 13 amino acids. This chain's CDR3 is CASSWSGNYGYTF. The CDR3 DNA sequence: TGTGCCAGCAGTTGGTCCGGTAACTATGGCTACACCTTC.